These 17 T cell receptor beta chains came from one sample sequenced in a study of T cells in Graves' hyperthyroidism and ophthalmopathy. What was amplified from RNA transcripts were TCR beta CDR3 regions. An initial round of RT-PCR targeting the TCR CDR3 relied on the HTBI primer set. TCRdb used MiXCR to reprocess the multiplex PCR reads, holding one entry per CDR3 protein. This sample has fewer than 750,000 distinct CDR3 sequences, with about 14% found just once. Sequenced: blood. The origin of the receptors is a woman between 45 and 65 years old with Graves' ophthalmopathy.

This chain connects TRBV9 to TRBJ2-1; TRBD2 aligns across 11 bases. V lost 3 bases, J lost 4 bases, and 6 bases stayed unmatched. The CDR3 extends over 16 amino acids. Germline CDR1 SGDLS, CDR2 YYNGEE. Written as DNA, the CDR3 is TGTGCCAGCAGCGCCCCGACTAGCGGGAATTACAATGAGCAGTTCTTC. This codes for CASSAPTSGNYNEQFF.

The CDR3 region is CSVKNRGPNEKLFF. In DNA, the CDR3 is TGCAGCGTCAAAAACAGGGGGCCTAATGAAAAACTGTTTTTT. J is TRBJ1-4 and V is TRBV29-1; TRBD1 aligns across 9 bases. Germline-derived CDR1 and CDR2 are SQVTM and ANQGSEA. V trimming: 6 bases; J trimming: 3 bases; junction bases outside the gene matches: 5. The CDR3 runs 14 residues.

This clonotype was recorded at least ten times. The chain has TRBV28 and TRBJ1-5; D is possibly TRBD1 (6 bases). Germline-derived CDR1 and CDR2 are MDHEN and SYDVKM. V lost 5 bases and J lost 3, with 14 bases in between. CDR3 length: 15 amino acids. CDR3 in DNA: TGTGCCAGCAGTCTCAGGGGCCCACCCAATCAGCCCCAGCATTTT. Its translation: CASSLRGPPNQPQHF. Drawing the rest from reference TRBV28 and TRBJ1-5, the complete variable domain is DVKVTQSSRYLVKRTGEKVFLECVQDMDHENMFWYRQDPGLGLRLIYFSYDVKMKEKGDIPEGYSVSREKKERFSLILESASTNQTSMYLCASSLRGPPNQPQHFGDGTRLSIL.

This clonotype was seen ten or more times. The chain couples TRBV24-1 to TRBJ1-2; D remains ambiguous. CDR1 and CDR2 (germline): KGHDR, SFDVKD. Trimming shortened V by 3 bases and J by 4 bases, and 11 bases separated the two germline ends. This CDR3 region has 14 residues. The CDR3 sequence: CATSDPGRTYGYTF. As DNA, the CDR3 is TGTGCCACCAGTGATCCCGGACGGACCTATGGCTACACCTTC.

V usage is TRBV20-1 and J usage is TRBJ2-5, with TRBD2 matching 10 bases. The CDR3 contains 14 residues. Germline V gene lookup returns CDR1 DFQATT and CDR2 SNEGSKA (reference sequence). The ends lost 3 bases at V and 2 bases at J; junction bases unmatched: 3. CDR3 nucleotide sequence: TGCAGTGCTAGTACTAGCGGGACACAAGAGACCCAGTACTTC. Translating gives CSASTSGTQETQYF.

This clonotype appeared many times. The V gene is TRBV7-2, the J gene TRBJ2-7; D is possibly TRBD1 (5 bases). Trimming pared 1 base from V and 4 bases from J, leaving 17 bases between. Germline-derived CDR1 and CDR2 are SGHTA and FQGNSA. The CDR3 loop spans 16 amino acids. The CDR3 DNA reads TGTGCCAGCAGCTTAGGGGTCCAGGGCGGCGGATACGAGCAGTACTTC. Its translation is CASSLGVQGGGYEQYF.

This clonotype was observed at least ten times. The CDR3 nucleotides are TGCAGTGGTTTCGGGAGTAGAACAGATACGCAGTATTTT. This encodes CSGFGSRTDTQYF. The chain recombines TRBV20-1 with TRBJ2-3, with a possible D match to TRBD2 (6 bases). The CDR3 runs to 13 residues. Germline V lookup: CDR1 DFQATT, CDR2 SNEGSKA (reference sequence). Trimming took off 7 bases at V and 3 bases at J, with 14 bases between the two ends.

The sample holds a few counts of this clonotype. In DNA form, the CDR3 reads TGCAGCGTTGAAGTGCGTAATAGCTACACCTTC. It yields the protein CSVEVRNSYTF. The gene calls are TRBV29-1 and TRBJ1-2; unclear D gene. Between the trimmed V and J ends, which lost 1 base and 9 bases, there was a span of 9 bases. CDR3 size: 11 residues. The germline V gene encodes CDR1 SQVTM and CDR2 ANQGSEA.

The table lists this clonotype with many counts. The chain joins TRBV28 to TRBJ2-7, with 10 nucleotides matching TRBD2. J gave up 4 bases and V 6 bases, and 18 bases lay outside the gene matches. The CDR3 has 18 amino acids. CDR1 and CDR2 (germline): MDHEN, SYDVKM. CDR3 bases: TGTGCCAGCAGCCAAGCCGCTAGCGGGAGATCTGTGTGGTACGAGCAGTACTTC. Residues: CASSQAASGRSVWYEQYF.

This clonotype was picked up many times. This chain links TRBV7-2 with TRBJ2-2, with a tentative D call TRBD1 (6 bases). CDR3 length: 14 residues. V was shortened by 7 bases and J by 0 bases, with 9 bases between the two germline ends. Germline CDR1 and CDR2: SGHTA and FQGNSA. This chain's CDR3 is CASTRGPNTGELFF. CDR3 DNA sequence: TGTGCCAGCACCAGGGGACCGAACACCGGGGAGCTGTTTTTT.

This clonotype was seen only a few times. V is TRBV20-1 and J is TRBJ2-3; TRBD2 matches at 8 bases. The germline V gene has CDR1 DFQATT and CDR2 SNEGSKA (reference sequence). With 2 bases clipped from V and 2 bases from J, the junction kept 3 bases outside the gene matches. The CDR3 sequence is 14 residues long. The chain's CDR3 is CSARTSGFTDTQYF. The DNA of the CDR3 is TGCAGTGCTAGAACTAGCGGTTTCACAGATACGCAGTATTTT.

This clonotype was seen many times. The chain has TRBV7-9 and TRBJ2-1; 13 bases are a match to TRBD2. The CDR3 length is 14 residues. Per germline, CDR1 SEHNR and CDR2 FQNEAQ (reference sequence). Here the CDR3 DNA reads TGTGCAACTAACGGACTAGCGGGGGACAATGAGCAGTTCTTC. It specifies CATNGLAGDNEQFF.

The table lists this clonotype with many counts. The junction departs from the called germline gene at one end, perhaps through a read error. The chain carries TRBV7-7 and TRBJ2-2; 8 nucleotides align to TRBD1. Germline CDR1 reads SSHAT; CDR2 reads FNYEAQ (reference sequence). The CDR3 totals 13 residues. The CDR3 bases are TGTGCTAGCAGCTTGGACAGGGCCGGGGAGCTGTTTTTT. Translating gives CASSLDRAGELFF.

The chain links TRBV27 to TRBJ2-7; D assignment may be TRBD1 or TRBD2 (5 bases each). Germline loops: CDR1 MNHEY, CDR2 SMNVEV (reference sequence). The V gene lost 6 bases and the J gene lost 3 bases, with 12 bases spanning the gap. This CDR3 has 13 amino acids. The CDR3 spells CASRDGGFYEQYF. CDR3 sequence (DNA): TGTGCCAGCAGGGATGGGGGATTCTACGAGCAGTACTTC.

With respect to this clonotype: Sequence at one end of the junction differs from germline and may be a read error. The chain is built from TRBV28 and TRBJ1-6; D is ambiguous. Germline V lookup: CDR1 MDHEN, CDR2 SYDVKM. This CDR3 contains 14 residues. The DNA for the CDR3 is TGTGCCAGCAGTTCCGTCTCCTATGATTCACCCCTCCACTTT. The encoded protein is CASSSVSYDSPLHF.

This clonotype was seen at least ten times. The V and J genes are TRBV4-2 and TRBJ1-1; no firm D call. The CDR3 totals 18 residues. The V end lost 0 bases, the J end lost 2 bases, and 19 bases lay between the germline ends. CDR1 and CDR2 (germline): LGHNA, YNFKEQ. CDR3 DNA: TGTGCCAGCAGCCAAGATGGGAAGGGTGGAACCCGAAACACTGAAGCTTTCTTT. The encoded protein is CASSQDGKGGTRNTEAFF.

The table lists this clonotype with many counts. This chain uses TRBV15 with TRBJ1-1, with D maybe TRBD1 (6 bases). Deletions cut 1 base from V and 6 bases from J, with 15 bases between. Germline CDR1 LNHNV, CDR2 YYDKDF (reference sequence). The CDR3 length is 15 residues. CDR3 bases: TGTGCCACCAGCAGAGGGGGGGGGCTCGGCGCTGAAGCTTTCTTT. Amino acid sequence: CATSRGGGLGAEAFF.